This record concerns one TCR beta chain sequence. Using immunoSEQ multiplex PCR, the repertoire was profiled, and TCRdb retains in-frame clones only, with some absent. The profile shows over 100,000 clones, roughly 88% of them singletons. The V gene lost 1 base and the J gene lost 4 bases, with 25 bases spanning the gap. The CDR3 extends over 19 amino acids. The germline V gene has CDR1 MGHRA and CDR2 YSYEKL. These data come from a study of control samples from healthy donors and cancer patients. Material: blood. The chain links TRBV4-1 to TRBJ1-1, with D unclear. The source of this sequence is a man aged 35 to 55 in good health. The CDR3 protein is CASSQGFTWPGPYSTEAFF. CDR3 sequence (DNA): TGCGCCAGCAGCCAAGGTTTTACTTGGCCAGGCCCTTATTCCACTGAAGCTTTCTTT.